Listed here are 7 T cell receptor beta chains from one sample, sequenced in a study of blood T cell repertoires in COVID-19. Clones were read by immunoSEQ multiplex PCR, and TCRdb kept only the in-frame ones, dropping some. This sample has around 86,000 clones, with roughly 84% found just once. The material sequenced was peripheral blood. Receptor source: a woman over 75 with acute or convalescent COVID-19.

The chain uses TRBV19 and TRBJ2-5; 9 nucleotides align to TRBD1. With 1 base clipped from V and 0 bases from J, the junction kept 3 bases outside the gene matches. Looked up from germline, CDR1 is LNHDA and CDR2 is SQIVND (reference sequence). CDR3 size: 16 residues. The CDR3 DNA sequence: TGTGCCAGTAGTATAGGAAGACAGGGGGACCAAGAGACCCAGTACTTC. Protein product: CASSIGRQGDQETQYF.

This clone was seen more than once but under ten times. V is TRBV19 and J is TRBJ1-2; D possibly corresponds to TRBD1 (6 bases). In germline, CDR1 is LNHDA, CDR2 SQIVND (reference sequence). V was clipped by 9 bases and J by 2 bases, with 25 bases between them. CDR3 length: 17 amino acids. The CDR3 DNA sequence: TGTGCCAGCGCAAATAGGGCCAGAGGGGGATTGAACTATGGCTACACCTTC. Translation: CASANRARGGLNYGYTF.

The V call is TRBV2, the J call TRBJ1-5, with 9 bases fitting TRBD1. In germline, CDR1 is SNHLY, CDR2 FYNNEI. The CDR3 contains 15 residues. Germline trimming cut 4 bases from V and 7 bases from J; bases unmatched to any gene: 8. As DNA, the CDR3 is TGTGCCAGCAGTGGAACGACAGGGGGGAGCCAGCCCCAGCATTTT. Amino acid sequence: CASSGTTGGSQPQHF.

This chain uses TRBV6-5 with TRBJ2-7, with TRBD2 as a possible D gene (6 bases). The CDR3 totals 13 residues. CDR1 and CDR2 from the germline V gene are MNHEY and SVGAGI. V shed 5 bases and J shed 6 bases, with 14 bases lying between them. The CDR3 protein is CASSKTLGGEQYF. In DNA form, the CDR3 reads TGTGCCAGCAGTAAGACTCTGGGGGGCGAGCAGTACTTC.

The chain has TRBV3-1 (or the pseudogene TRBV3-2) and TRBJ1-1; 8 bases align to TRBD1. CDR1 and CDR2 from the germline V gene are LGHDT and YNNKEL (reference sequence). The ends lost 1 base at V and 3 bases at J; junction bases unmatched: 7. The CDR3 covers 16 residues. This CDR3 reads CASSQVVGQGDTEAFF. DNA of the CDR3: TGTGCCAGCAGCCAAGTAGTCGGACAGGGCGACACTGAAGCTTTCTTT.

The chain links TRBV5-6 to TRBJ2-7, with D tentatively TRBD2 (5 bases). The germline V and J ends were trimmed by 2 bases and 0 bases, with 6 bases remaining between them. In germline, CDR1 is SGHDT, CDR2 YYEEEE. The CDR3 length is 13 residues. CDR3 region: CASSLGSSYEQYF. The CDR3 bases are TGTGCCAGCAGCTTAGGGAGCTCCTACGAGCAGTACTTC.

This clone turned up a few times. The genes are TRBV19 and TRBJ1-6; unclear D gene. Trimming left V 6 bases short and J 7 bases short, with 10 bases between. In germline, CDR1 is LNHDA, CDR2 SQIVND (reference sequence). The CDR3 runs 13 residues. The CDR3 reads CASRDYGNSPLHF. The CDR3 region has the DNA TGTGCCAGTAGGGACTACGGGAATTCACCCCTCCACTTT.